This entry lists 25 T cell receptor beta chains sequenced from one sample in a study of shared clonotypes between healthy human individuals. Clones were sequenced by immunoSEQ multiplex PCR, and TCRdb holds only the in-frame ones, with some missing. The table includes roughly 2.2 million clones, 85% to 95% detected once. The specimen sequenced was naive CD4+ T cells from PBMCs. Subset denoted: CD45RA+ positively selected. All receptors come from a young man in good health. Some clones in this sample may be carry-over from other donors' samples.

This chain links TRBV20-1 with TRBJ1-1; D is perhaps TRBD1 (6 bases). From germline, CDR1 is DFQATT and CDR2 SNEGSKA (reference sequence). This CDR3 comprises 11 residues. V was clipped by 4 bases and J by 7 bases, with 10 bases between them. The CDR3: CSAKRTVEAFF. CDR3 nucleotides: TGCAGTGCTAAGAGGACAGTTGAAGCTTTCTTT.

This sequence joins TRBV4-3 and TRBJ2-5; 7 nucleotides align to TRBD1. CDR1 LGHNA and CDR2 YSLEER come from the germline V gene. This CDR3 comprises 16 residues. Trimming removed 1 base from V and 2 bases from J; junction bases left unmatched: 7. Written as DNA, the CDR3 is TGCGCCAGCAGCCAAGGTCGGGACAGAAGACAAGAGACCCAGTACTTC. It yields the protein CASSQGRDRRQETQYF.

The V and J genes are TRBV7-8 and TRBJ1-6, with 8 positions matching TRBD1. The CDR3 contains 14 residues. Per germline, CDR1 SGHVS and CDR2 FQNEAQ. After removal of 6 bases from V and 9 bases from J, the junction contained 7 bases not matched to a gene. The DNA of the CDR3 is TGTGCCAGCAGTTCGGACAGGGATGGTTCACCCCTCCACTTT. Protein sequence: CASSSDRDGSPLHF.

V usage is TRBV7-9 and J usage is TRBJ2-1; 11 nucleotides line up with TRBD1. Trimming cost V 4 bases and J 10 bases; bases outside gene matches: 12. The V gene's germline CDR1 is SEHNR and CDR2 FQNEAQ (reference sequence). This CDR3 has 16 amino acids. In DNA form, the CDR3 reads TGTGCCAGCAGCTCTTGGGCAGGACAGGGGGCCCTGGAGCAGTTCTTC. This sequence encodes CASSSWAGQGALEQFF.

This clone was picked up a small number of times. CDR3 DNA sequence: TGCGCCAGCAGCTTGCTATGGACACAGAACACTGAAGCTTTCTTT. This codes for CASSLLWTQNTEAFF. The V gene is TRBV5-1, the J gene TRBJ1-1, with TRBD1 as a possible D gene (5 bases). There are 15 residues in the CDR3. The germline gives CDR1 SGHRS, CDR2 YFSETQ. V gave up 1 base and J gave up 1 base, with 11 bases separating them.

The chain couples TRBV5-4 to TRBJ2-2; 10 bases are shared with TRBD2. V shed 4 bases, J shed 4 bases, and the junction held 7 bases outside the gene matches. CDR1 is SGHNT and CDR2 is YYREEE in the germline V gene (reference sequence). The CDR3 has 16 residues. The CDR3 region is CASSPGTSAFTGELFF. The CDR3 DNA reads TGTGCCAGCAGCCCCGGGACTAGCGCTTTCACCGGGGAGCTGTTTTTT.

This clone was detected only once. The rearrangement links TRBV4-2 to TRBJ2-7, with 10 positions matching TRBD2. Germline V gene sequence: CDR1 LGHNA, CDR2 YNFKEQ. This CDR3 comprises 16 residues. V was pared by 3 bases and J by 2 bases, with 7 bases of the junction left unmatched. The CDR3 loop is CASSQGVAGGTYEQYF. The CDR3 bases are TGTGCCAGCAGCCAGGGAGTAGCGGGAGGTACCTACGAGCAGTACTTC.

The rearrangement joins TRBV5-1 to TRBJ1-2; D unresolved. The CDR3 has 14 residues. V lost 1 base and J 3 bases, leaving 10 bases between the germline ends. CDR1 is SGHRS, CDR2 YFSETQ, per germline. The CDR3 bases are TGCGCCAGCAGCTTGCCGGTGGCTGACTATGGCTACACCTTC. Amino acids: CASSLPVADYGYTF.

As concerns this clone: Within the sample, other DNA sequences also encode this same CDR3. The chain employs TRBV6-1 and TRBJ2-1; D is unresolved. Germline V CDR1 and CDR2: MNHNS, SASEGT. There are 10 residues in the CDR3. Trimming pared 5 bases from V and 9 bases from J, leaving 5 bases between. The CDR3 DNA follows: TGTGCCAGCAGTTTGAGTGAGCAGTTCTTC. Its translation: CASSLSEQFF.

Concerning this clone itself: This sample also contains other DNA sequences that code for the same CDR3. J is TRBJ2-1 and V is TRBV9, with TRBD1 identical over 10 bases. Trimming cost V 2 bases and J 1 base; bases outside gene matches: 0. The CDR3 covers 15 residues. Germline assignment: CDR1 SGDLS and CDR2 YYNGEE. The CDR3 DNA sequence: TGTGCCAGCAGCGTGGACAGGGGGTCCTACAATGAGCAGTTCTTC. This translates into CASSVDRGSYNEQFF.

This chain links TRBV4-3 with TRBJ1-2; TRBD1 matches at 10 bases. This CDR3 is 15 amino acids long. Trimming took 3 bases from V and 3 from J; bases not matched to a gene: 4. The germline V gene encodes CDR1 LGHNA and CDR2 YSLEER. The chain's CDR3 is CASSQAGTGDYGYTF. The CDR3 DNA sequence: TGCGCCAGCAGCCAGGCCGGGACAGGGGACTATGGCTACACCTTC.

This clone was seen once. The chain carries TRBV28 and TRBJ1-2, with D unresolved. Trimming pared 1 base from V and 4 bases from J, leaving 13 bases between. The CDR3 consists of 15 residues. Germline V lookup: CDR1 MDHEN, CDR2 SYDVKM. Here the CDR3 DNA reads TGTGCCAGCAGTTTATCCCCCACAGCTTTCTATGGCTACACCTTC. Its protein is CASSLSPTAFYGYTF.

The J gene is TRBJ2-1, the V gene TRBV5-1, with 9 bases fitting TRBD2. The germline CDR1 and CDR2 sequences are SGHRS and YFSETQ. CDR3 length equals 15 residues. Trimming took 4 bases from V and 2 from J; bases not matched to a gene: 4. CDR3: CASSILAGPYNEQFF. The CDR3 DNA reads TGCGCCAGCAGCATACTAGCGGGCCCCTACAATGAGCAGTTCTTC.

The gene calls are TRBV7-9 and TRBJ2-2, with no clear D. CDR1 and CDR2 (germline): SEHNR, FQNEAQ (reference sequence). This CDR3 has 16 amino acids. The V end lost 2 bases, the J end lost 8 bases, and 18 bases lay between the germline ends. DNA for the CDR3: TGTGCCAGCAGCTTACGGTACCCTAAGGTCCCGGGGGAGCTGTTTTTT. This translates into CASSLRYPKVPGELFF.

The chain is built from TRBV6-5 and TRBJ1-2; D ambiguous. The germline gives CDR1 MNHEY, CDR2 SVGAGI. The CDR3 contains 11 residues. V was cut by 3 bases and J by 8 bases, with 7 bases left in between. The CDR3, as DNA: TGTGCCAGCAGTTATGGGGTGGGCTACACCTTC. Amino acid sequence: CASSYGVGYTF.

This clone was observed a single time. The rearrangement joins TRBV13 to TRBJ2-7; no firm D call. Germline loops: CDR1 PRHDT, CDR2 FYEKMQ (reference sequence). This CDR3 spans 14 amino acids. V was trimmed by 5 bases and J by 3 bases, leaving 14 bases between them. CDR3 coding DNA: TGTGCCAGCAGCGTCCGTCGAGAAAACTACGAGCAGTACTTC. This codes for CASSVRRENYEQYF.

CDR3 DNA sequence: TGTGCCAGCAGGTTAGGACGTTACGAGCAGTACTTC. This encodes CASRLGRYEQYF. The chain joins TRBV28 to TRBJ2-5; no definite D call. TRBJ2-7 explains the end of the DNA better; the J call may be wrong. Germline CDR1 reads MDHEN; CDR2 reads SYDVKM. This CDR3 region has 12 residues.

As regards this clone: This sample also contains other DNA sequences that code for the same CDR3. The chain recombines TRBV5-1 with TRBJ2-1; 12 bases are a match to TRBD2. Germline values: CDR1 SGHRS, CDR2 YFSETQ. V was pared by 1 base and J by 7 bases, with 3 bases of the junction left unmatched. The CDR3 has 15 residues. This chain's CDR3 is CASSLTSGRYNEQFF. The CDR3, as DNA: TGCGCCAGCAGCTTGACTAGCGGGAGGTATAATGAGCAGTTCTTC.

This clone was detected once. V and J are TRBV11-2 and TRBJ2-3; 9 bases match TRBD2. The CDR3 runs 18 residues. The junction had 9 bases not matched to a gene; V was cut back by 1 base and J by 1 base. Germline CDR1 SGHAT, CDR2 FQNNGV. The chain's CDR3 is CASSLGREGTGGTDTQYF. The CDR3 bases are TGTGCCAGCAGCTTAGGGCGGGAGGGAACCGGGGGCACAGATACGCAGTATTTT.

V usage is TRBV9 and J usage is TRBJ2-5; possibly TRBD2 for D (6 bases). This CDR3 has 15 amino acids. V was cut by 4 bases and J by 5 bases, with 18 bases left in between. Looked up from germline, CDR1 is SGDLS and CDR2 is YYNGEE. This CDR3 reads CASSFSLVRGETQYF. DNA for the CDR3: TGTGCCAGCAGCTTTTCTTTAGTCCGGGGGGAGACCCAGTACTTC.

V gene TRBV11-2 combines with J gene TRBJ1-5; D is ambiguous. V lost 0 bases and J lost 7, with 7 bases in between. The CDR3 consists of 13 residues. Germline lookup yields CDR1 SGHAT and CDR2 FQNNGV. CDR3 residues: CASSLESEQPQHF. CDR3 DNA: TGTGCCAGCAGCTTAGAGAGCGAGCAGCCCCAGCATTTT.

V is TRBV5-1 and J is TRBJ1-5, with a weak D call TRBD1 (6 bases). Germline-derived CDR1 and CDR2 are SGHRS and YFSETQ. The CDR3 runs 17 residues. Trimming pared 0 bases from V and 2 bases from J, leaving 15 bases between. The CDR3 region is CASSLASGGAGNQPQHF. The CDR3 region has the DNA TGCGCCAGCAGCTTGGCCTCGGGGGGCGCAGGCAATCAGCCCCAGCATTTT.

A remark on this clone: Other nucleotide sequences from this sample produce the same CDR3. This chain joins TRBV19 and TRBJ2-7, with TRBD2 matching 11 bases. The CDR3 runs to 16 residues. The J segment lost 2 bases and the V segment lost 3 bases, leaving 6 bases of the junction unmatched. The V gene's germline CDR1 is LNHDA and CDR2 SQIVND (reference sequence). The CDR3 here is CASSIGLAGGAYEQYF. The CDR3 DNA is TGTGCCAGTAGTATCGGACTAGCGGGTGGGGCCTACGAGCAGTACTTC.

In DNA, the CDR3 is TGTGCCAGCAGTAGGGCAGGCCCCCCAAACTATGGCTACACCTTC. This codes for CASSRAGPPNYGYTF. J is TRBJ1-2 and V is TRBV28; no clear D gene. The germline gives CDR1 MDHEN, CDR2 SYDVKM. V was cut by 5 bases and J by 2 bases, with 15 bases left in between. The CDR3 spans 15 residues.

This clone is a singleton in its sample. V is TRBV28 and J is TRBJ1-1; tentatively, D is TRBD1 (5 bases). Germline V lookup: CDR1 MDHEN, CDR2 SYDVKM. This CDR3 spans 16 amino acids. Between the trimmed V and J ends, which lost 5 bases and 6 bases, there was a span of 22 bases. The CDR3 spells CASSPPVGWDWAEAFF. The CDR3 bases are TGTGCCAGCAGTCCTCCGGTGGGGTGGGACTGGGCTGAAGCTTTCTTT.